What follows are 31 T cell receptor beta chains derived from one specimen sequenced in a study of monozygotic twins with inflammatory bowel disease. TCRdb reprocessed the 5' RACE reads, keeping one entry per CDR3 protein, no DNA. This sample's table has 440,000 or so distinct CDR3 sequences. Sample: blood. The receptors originated from a human donor with ulcerative colitis or Crohn's disease, or a healthy co-twin of an affected twin (not recorded which).

The chain is built from TRBV11-2 and TRBJ1-3. Germline CDR1 SGHAT, CDR2 FQNNGV. This CDR3 is built from 14 residues. CDR3 in amino acids: CASSLGSTGNTIYF.

The gene calls are TRBV7-2 and TRBJ2-7. This CDR3 comprises 15 residues. Germline V gives CDR1 SGHTA, CDR2 FQGNSA. The CDR3 sequence is CASSWLSNTAYEQYF.

The genes are TRBV7-2 and TRBJ2-5; TCRdb calls TRBD2, which cannot be checked without DNA. CDR3 length: 16 residues. The germline CDR1 and CDR2 sequences are SGHTA and FQGNSA. CDR3: CASSLSGGITQETQYF. The whole variable domain, remainder taken from reference TRBV7-2 and TRBJ2-5, is GAGVSQSPSNKVTEKGKDVELRCDPISGHTALYWYRQSLGQGLEFLIYFQGNSAPDKSGLPSDRFSAERTGGSVSTLTIQRTQQEDSAVYLCASSLSGGITQETQYFGPGTRLLVL.

The chain joins TRBV11-1 to TRBJ2-3; the D call from TCRdb, TRBD1, cannot be confirmed without DNA. Looked up from germline, CDR1 is SGHAT and CDR2 is FQDESV (reference sequence). CDR3 length: 20 amino acids. CDR3 sequence reads: CASSPGRGGARQGNTDTQYF.

V gene TRBV7-9 combines with J gene TRBJ2-1; with no DNA, the TCRdb D assignment of TRBD2 cannot be verified. Germline assignment: CDR1 SEHNR and CDR2 FQNEAQ (reference sequence). The length of the CDR3 is 16 residues. The CDR3 protein is CASSARLAGDYNEQFF.

V gene TRBV9 combines with J gene TRBJ2-1; TCRdb gives TRBD1 as the D gene, but with no DNA this cannot be confirmed. The CDR3 extends over 15 amino acids. CDR1 and CDR2 (germline): SGDLS, YYNGEE. The CDR3: CASSAWGVPYNEQFF. Supplemented by reference TRBV9 and TRBJ2-1, the full variable domain reads DSGVTQTPKHLITATGQRVTLRCSPRSGDLSVYWYQQSLDQGLQFLIQYYNGEERAKGNILERFSAQQFPDLHSELNLSSLELGDSALYFCASSAWGVPYNEQFFGPGTRLTVL.

The chain is built from TRBV18 and TRBJ2-2. Per germline, CDR1 KGHSH and CDR2 LQKENI. The CDR3 extends over 15 amino acids. The CDR3 region is CASSPTTANTGELFF.

V usage is TRBV6-5 and J usage is TRBJ1-1. Germline loops: CDR1 MNHEY, CDR2 SVGAGI. The CDR3 consists of 13 residues. CDR3 amino acids: CASASKANTEAFF.

The chain carries TRBV7-2 and TRBJ2-2. The CDR3 has 17 amino acids. CDR1 and CDR2 (germline): SGHTA, FQGNSA. CDR3 sequence reads: CASSLDIWLAITGELFF.

This sequence joins TRBV5-4 and TRBJ2-7; no DNA is available, so the TRBD1 call from TCRdb remains unchecked. Germline V lookup: CDR1 SGHNT, CDR2 YYREEE (reference sequence). CDR3 size: 15 residues. CDR3 sequence reads: CASSRDRVSSYEQYF.

The chain links TRBV11-2 to TRBJ2-1. Germline assignment: CDR1 SGHAT and CDR2 FQNNGV. This CDR3 has 15 residues. The CDR3: CASSSTGSRTNEQFF.

The rearrangement links TRBV7-3 to TRBJ2-2; as DNA is missing, the TRBD2 call by TCRdb cannot be tested. CDR3 length: 14 residues. Germline V gene sequence: CDR1 SGHTA, CDR2 FQGTGA. The CDR3 sequence is CASSPGGVTGELFF.

This chain links TRBV7-2 with TRBJ1-2; TCRdb proposes TRBD1, but this gene call is untestable without DNA. This CDR3 region has 17 residues. In germline, CDR1 is SGHTA, CDR2 FQGNSA. CDR3 residues: CASSPGTGTHANYGYTF. Combining the CDR3 with reference TRBV7-2 and TRBJ1-2 gives the whole variable domain GAGVSQSPSNKVTEKGKDVELRCDPISGHTALYWYRQSLGQGLEFLIYFQGNSAPDKSGLPSDRFSAERTGGSVSTLTIQRTQQEDSAVYLCASSPGTGTHANYGYTFGSGTRLTVV.

The V gene is TRBV20-1, the J gene TRBJ1-3. There are 15 residues in the CDR3. From germline, CDR1 is DFQATT and CDR2 SNEGSKA (reference sequence). The CDR3 protein is CSARVPGHSGNTIYF.

The chain carries TRBV4-1 and TRBJ2-1. Germline V gene sequence: CDR1 MGHRA, CDR2 YSYEKL. This CDR3 comprises 13 residues. The CDR3 sequence: CASGDGPYNEQFF.

The V and J genes are TRBV24-1 and TRBJ2-5. The CDR3 has 16 residues. The germline V gene has CDR1 KGHDR and CDR2 SFDVKD. CDR3 region: CATSDLGLNSQETQYF.

The chain joins TRBV5-8 to TRBJ2-7. There are 12 residues in the CDR3. Germline-derived CDR1 and CDR2 are SGHTS and YDEGEE. CDR3 sequence reads: CASSPLTWEQYF.

V gene TRBV7-9 combines with J gene TRBJ2-3; TCRdb's D call, TRBD1, is unchecked because there is no DNA. The CDR3 has 15 residues. Per the germline V gene, CDR1 is SEHNR and CDR2 is FQNEAQ (reference sequence). Here the CDR3 reads CASSGLTRQLGTQYF.

V usage is TRBV7-2 and J usage is TRBJ2-7; there is no DNA to check the TCRdb D call of TRBD2. Germline CDR1 is SGHTA and CDR2 is FQGNSA. The CDR3 has 15 amino acids. The chain's CDR3 is CASSSRTSGIYEQYF.

This chain's CDR3 is CASSSLAGLYNEQFF. The rearrangement links TRBV5-8 to TRBJ2-1; TCRdb's D call of TRBD2 is untestable without DNA. The CDR3 extends over 15 amino acids. CDR1 is SGHTS, CDR2 YDEGEE, per germline.

CDR3 residues: CASSLTSTGRRETQYF. The chain is built from TRBV4-3 and TRBJ2-5; TCRdb lists TRBD1, though no DNA is available to test this call. The CDR3 length is 16 residues. Per germline, CDR1 LGHNA and CDR2 YSLEER.

The chain has TRBV29-1 and TRBJ2-7. This CDR3 region has 12 residues. Germline V CDR1 and CDR2: SQVTM, ANQGSEA. The chain's CDR3 is CSVVGRSYEQYF.

V and J are TRBV6-6 and TRBJ2-2; TCRdb's D call, TRBD2, is unchecked because there is no DNA. This CDR3 contains 14 residues. Germline V gene data show CDR1 as MNHNY and CDR2 as SVGAGI (reference sequence). CDR3 protein: CASSYGLEGGELFF.

The chain recombines TRBV29-1 with TRBJ1-2. Per germline, CDR1 SQVTM and CDR2 ANQGSEA. This CDR3 has 13 amino acids. The CDR3 loop is CSVEEVEREDGTF.

This sequence joins TRBV4-3 and TRBJ2-7; TCRdb's D call, TRBD1, is unchecked because there is no DNA. The germline V gene has CDR1 LGHNA and CDR2 YSLEER. The CDR3 is 15 residues long. The CDR3 sequence: CASSQDPGQGLEQYF.

The CDR3 loop reads CASSPDRSPHTNGYTF. This chain links TRBV3-1 with TRBJ1-2; TCRdb proposes TRBD1, but this gene call is untestable without DNA. The germline CDR1 and CDR2 sequences are LGHDT and YNNKEL (reference sequence). This CDR3 comprises 16 residues.

V is TRBV20-1 and J is TRBJ2-3; TCRdb indicates TRBD1, and absent DNA this call remains unverified. Germline CDR1 is DFQATT and CDR2 is SNEGSKA (reference sequence). CDR3 size: 15 residues. CDR3: CSASSRTKGTDTQYF.

The gene calls are TRBV7-6 and TRBJ2-6; TCRdb selects TRBD1, and the lack of DNA leaves this call unchecked. CDR1 is SGHVS, CDR2 FNYEAQ, per germline. The CDR3 covers 16 residues. The CDR3: CADEFCRGLGANVLTF.

This chain connects TRBV4-2 to TRBJ2-7; TCRdb reports TRBD1, a call that lacks DNA to check it against. This CDR3 has 16 amino acids. Germline CDR1 LGHNA, CDR2 YNFKEQ. CDR3 sequence reads: CASSQDSGTNTYEQYF.

The genes are TRBV20-1 and TRBJ1-2. Germline values: CDR1 DFQATT, CDR2 SNEGSKA (reference sequence). The CDR3 length is 15 residues. Here the CDR3 reads CSALLAPPDNYGYTF.

This rearrangement joins TRBV29-1 to TRBJ1-5; there is no DNA to check the TCRdb D call of TRBD1. Germline V CDR1 and CDR2: SQVTM, ANQGSEA. The CDR3 runs to 13 residues. The CDR3 spells CSLRRTVNQPQHF.